The 4 T cell receptor beta chains below come from one sample, sequenced in a study of technical replicates of blood from four donors (dated by TCRdb to the late 2010s). The library was made by the immunoSEQ multiplex PCR assay. Held by TCRdb, this immuneACCESS table contains in-frame sequences only and omits some clones. Under half of the omission traces to an unresolved V gene where checked; the cause of the rest is unknown. The sample table holds 55,000 to 75,000 clones, of which 80% to 95% were seen once. The ten largest clones represent about 4.5% of the sample. The sample was PBMCs. The receptors shown here come from a human donor in good health. Some clones in this sample may be carry-over from other donors' samples.

The gene calls are TRBV5-4 and TRBJ2-3, with 7 bases that match TRBD2. V trimming: 5 bases; J trimming: 2 bases; junction bases outside the gene matches: 5. Germline CDR1 reads SGHNT; CDR2 reads YYREEE (reference sequence). The CDR3 sequence is 14 residues long. The DNA of the CDR3 is TGTGCCAGCAGTCAAAGCGGGGCCACAGATACGCAGTATTTT. This translates into CASSQSGATDTQYF.

The chain has TRBV7-2 and TRBJ2-4; no clear D. There are 15 residues in the CDR3. Trimming shortened V by 5 bases and J by 7 bases, and 18 bases separated the two germline ends. Germline V CDR1 and CDR2: SGHTA, FQGNSA. CDR3 nucleotide sequence: TGTGCCAGCAGCCGCGGCCTACGAGGCGCTAACATTCAGTACTTC. Translated, it gives CASSRGLRGANIQYF.

CDR3 residues: CATHPTAVSYEQYF. CDR3 nucleotide sequence: TGTGCCACCCACCCAACAGCGGTGTCCTACGAGCAGTACTTC. The chain links TRBV27 to TRBJ2-7; a weak D match, TRBD2 (5 bases). CDR1 and CDR2 (germline): MNHEY, SMNVEV (reference sequence). The CDR3 length is 14 residues. V lost 10 bases and J lost 1, with 17 bases in between.

Written as DNA, the CDR3 is TGTGCCAGCAGGGCAGGGGGCGGCACCGGGGAGCTGTTTTTT. Its protein is CASRAGGGTGELFF. The V and J genes are TRBV6-1 and TRBJ2-2, with 8 nucleotides matching TRBD1. Unmatched junction bases numbered 4, after V lost 6 bases and J lost 4 bases. The germline V gene has CDR1 MNHNS and CDR2 SASEGT. This CDR3 comprises 14 residues.